This TCR beta chain was sequenced in a study of early T cells in non-severe SARS-CoV-2 infection. Unique molecular identifiers tagged individual cDNA molecules. Via MiXCR, TCRdb re-called the 5' RACE reads, giving one row per CDR3 protein. Of roughly 100,000 distinct CDR3 sequences in the sample, approximately 14% are singletons; the top ten hold approximately 6%. The V gene's germline CDR1 is ENHRY and CDR2 SYGVKD. The CDR3 is 13 residues long. Trimming took 7 bases from V and 5 from J, leaving 14 bases between them. The gene calls are TRBV10-3 and TRBJ1-2; D remains unclear. The sequenced material came from whole blood. The source is an adult who was a healthcare worker with PCR-confirmed SARS-CoV-2 infection or an uninfected control (not recorded which). The CDR3 coding sequence is TGTGCCATCATCGGTGGGCAGACTTATGGCTACACCTTC. Protein: CAIIGGQTYGYTF.